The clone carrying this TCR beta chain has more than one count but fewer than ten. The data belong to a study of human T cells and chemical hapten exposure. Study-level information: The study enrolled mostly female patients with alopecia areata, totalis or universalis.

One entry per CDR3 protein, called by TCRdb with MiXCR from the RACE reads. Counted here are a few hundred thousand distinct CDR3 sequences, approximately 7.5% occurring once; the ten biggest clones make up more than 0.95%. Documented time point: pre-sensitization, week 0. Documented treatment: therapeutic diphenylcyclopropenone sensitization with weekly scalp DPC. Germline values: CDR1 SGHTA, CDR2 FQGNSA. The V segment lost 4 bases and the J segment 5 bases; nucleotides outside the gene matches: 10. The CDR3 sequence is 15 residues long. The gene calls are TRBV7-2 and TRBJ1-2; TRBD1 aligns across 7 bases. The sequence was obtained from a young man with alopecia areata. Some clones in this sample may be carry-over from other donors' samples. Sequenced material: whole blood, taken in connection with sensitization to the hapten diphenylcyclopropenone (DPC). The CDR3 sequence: CASSSGFSGGYGYTF. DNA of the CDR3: TGTGCCAGCAGCTCCGGTTTCTCAGGGGGATATGGCTACACCTTC.